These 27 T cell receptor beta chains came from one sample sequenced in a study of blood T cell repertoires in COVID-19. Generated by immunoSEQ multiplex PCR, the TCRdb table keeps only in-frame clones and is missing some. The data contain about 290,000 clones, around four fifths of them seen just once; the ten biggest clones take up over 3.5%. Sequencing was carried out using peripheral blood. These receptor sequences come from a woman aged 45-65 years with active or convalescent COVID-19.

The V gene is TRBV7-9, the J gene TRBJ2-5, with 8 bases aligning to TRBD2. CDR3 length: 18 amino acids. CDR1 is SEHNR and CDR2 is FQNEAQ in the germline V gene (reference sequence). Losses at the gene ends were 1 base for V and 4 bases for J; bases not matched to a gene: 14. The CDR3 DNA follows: TGTGCCAGCAGCTTAGAAGCGATCCCGGGACTAGGGATAGAGACCCAGTACTTC. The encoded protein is CASSLEAIPGLGIETQYF. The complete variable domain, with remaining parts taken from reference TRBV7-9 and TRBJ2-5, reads DTGVSQNPRHKITKRGQNVTFRCDPISEHNRLYWYRQTLGQGPEFLTYFQNEAQLEKSRLLSDRFSAERPKGSFSTLEIQRTEQGDSAMYLCASSLEAIPGLGIETQYFGPGTRLLVL.

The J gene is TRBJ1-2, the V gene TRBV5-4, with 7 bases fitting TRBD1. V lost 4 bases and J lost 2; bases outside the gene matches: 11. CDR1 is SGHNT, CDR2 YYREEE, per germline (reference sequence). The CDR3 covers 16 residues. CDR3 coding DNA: TGTGCCAGCAGCCAGGCGCCTGGACAGGACAACTATGGCTACACCTTC. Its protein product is CASSQAPGQDNYGYTF.

The CDR3 is CASSPQIGGTVTGELFF. In DNA form, the CDR3 reads TGTGCCAGCAGCCCCCAGATTGGGGGGACAGTCACCGGGGAGCTGTTTTTT. This sequence joins TRBV9 and TRBJ2-2, with D possibly TRBD1 on 7 matching bases. Trimming left V 4 bases short and J 4 bases short, with 20 bases between. CDR1 SGDLS and CDR2 YYNGEE come from the germline V gene. This CDR3 has 17 amino acids.

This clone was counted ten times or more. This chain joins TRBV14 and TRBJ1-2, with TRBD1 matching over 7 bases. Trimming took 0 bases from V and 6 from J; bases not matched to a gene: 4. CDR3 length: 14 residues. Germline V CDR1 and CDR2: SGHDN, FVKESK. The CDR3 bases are TGTGCCAGCAGCCAAGATGGGACAGTAGATGGCTACACCTTC. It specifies CASSQDGTVDGYTF.

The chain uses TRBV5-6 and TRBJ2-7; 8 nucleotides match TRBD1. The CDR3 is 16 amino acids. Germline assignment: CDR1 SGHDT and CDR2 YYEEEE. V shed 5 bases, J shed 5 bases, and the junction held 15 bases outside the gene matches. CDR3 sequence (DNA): TGTGCCAGCAGTTTAAACCTGGACAGGGAGGACGACGAGCAGTACTTC. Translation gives CASSLNLDREDDEQYF.

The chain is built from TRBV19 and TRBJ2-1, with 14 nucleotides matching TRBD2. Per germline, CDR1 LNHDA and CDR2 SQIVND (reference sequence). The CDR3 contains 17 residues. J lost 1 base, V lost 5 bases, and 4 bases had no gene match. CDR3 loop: CASSWGLAGVSYNEQFF. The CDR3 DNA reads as TGTGCCAGTAGTTGGGGACTAGCGGGAGTATCCTACAATGAGCAGTTCTTC.

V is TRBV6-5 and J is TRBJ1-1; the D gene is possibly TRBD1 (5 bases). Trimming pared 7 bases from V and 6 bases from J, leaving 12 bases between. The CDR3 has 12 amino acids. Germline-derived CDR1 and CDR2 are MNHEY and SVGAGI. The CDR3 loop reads CASMHGGAEAFF. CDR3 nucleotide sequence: TGTGCCAGCATGCACGGGGGGGCTGAAGCTTTCTTT.

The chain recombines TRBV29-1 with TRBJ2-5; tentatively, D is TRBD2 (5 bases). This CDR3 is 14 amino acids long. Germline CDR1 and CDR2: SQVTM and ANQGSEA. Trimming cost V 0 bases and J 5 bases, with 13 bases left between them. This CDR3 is CSVEEWTDSETQYF. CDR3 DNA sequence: TGCAGCGTTGAAGAATGGACGGACTCTGAGACCCAGTACTTC.

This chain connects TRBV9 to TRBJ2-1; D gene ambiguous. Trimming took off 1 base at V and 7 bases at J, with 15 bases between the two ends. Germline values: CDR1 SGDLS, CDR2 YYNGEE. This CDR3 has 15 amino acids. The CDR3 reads CASSVRAVGINEQFF. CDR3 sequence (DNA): TGTGCCAGCAGCGTACGCGCAGTGGGCATTAATGAGCAGTTCTTC.

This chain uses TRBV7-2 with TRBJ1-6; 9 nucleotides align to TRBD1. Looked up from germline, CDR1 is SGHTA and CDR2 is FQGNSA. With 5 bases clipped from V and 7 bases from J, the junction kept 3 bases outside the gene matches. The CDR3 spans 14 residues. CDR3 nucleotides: TGTGCCAGCAGCCCAGACAGGGGGAATTCACCCCTCCACTTT. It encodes CASSPDRGNSPLHF.

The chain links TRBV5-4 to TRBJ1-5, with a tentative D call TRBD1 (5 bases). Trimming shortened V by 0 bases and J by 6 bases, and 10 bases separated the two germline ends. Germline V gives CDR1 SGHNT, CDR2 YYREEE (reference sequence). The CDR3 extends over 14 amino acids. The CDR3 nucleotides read TGTGCCAGCAGCTTGGGAGGAGGGGCTCAGCCCCAGCATTTT. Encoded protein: CASSLGGGAQPQHF.

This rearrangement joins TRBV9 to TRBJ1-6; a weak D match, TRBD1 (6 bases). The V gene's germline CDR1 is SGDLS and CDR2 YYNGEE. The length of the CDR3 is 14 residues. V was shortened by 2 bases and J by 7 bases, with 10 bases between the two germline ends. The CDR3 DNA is TGTGCCAGCAGCGTCCGACAGGTCAATTCACCCCTCCACTTT. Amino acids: CASSVRQVNSPLHF. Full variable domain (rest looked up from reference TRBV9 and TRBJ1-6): DSGVTQTPKHLITATGQRVTLRCSPRSGDLSVYWYQQSLDQGLQFLIQYYNGEERAKGNILERFSAQQFPDLHSELNLSSLELGDSALYFCASSVRQVNSPLHFGNGTRLTVT.

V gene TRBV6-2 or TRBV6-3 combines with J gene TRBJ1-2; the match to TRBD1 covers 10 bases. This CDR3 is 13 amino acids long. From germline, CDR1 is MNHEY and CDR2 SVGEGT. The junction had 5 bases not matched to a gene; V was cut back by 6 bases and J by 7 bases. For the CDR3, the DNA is TGTGCCAGCAGCACCGGGACAGGGGCTGGCTACACCTTC. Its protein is CASSTGTGAGYTF.

The CDR3 spells CASSFQGAVLGYTF. The CDR3, as DNA: TGTGCCAGCAGTTTCCAGGGGGCCGTTTTAGGCTACACCTTC. The chain combines TRBV28 with TRBJ1-2; TRBD1 agrees at 8 bases. Trimming at V came to 3 bases and at J to 8 bases, leaving 8 bases not matched to a gene. Germline CDR1 is MDHEN and CDR2 is SYDVKM. The CDR3 loop spans 14 amino acids.

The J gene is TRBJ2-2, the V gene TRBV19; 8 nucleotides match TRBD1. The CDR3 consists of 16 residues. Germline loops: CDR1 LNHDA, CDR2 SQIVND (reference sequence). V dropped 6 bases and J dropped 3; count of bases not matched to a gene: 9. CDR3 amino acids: CASSNTGGSHTGELFF. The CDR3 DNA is TGTGCCAGTAGCAATACAGGGGGGTCCCACACCGGGGAGCTGTTTTTT.

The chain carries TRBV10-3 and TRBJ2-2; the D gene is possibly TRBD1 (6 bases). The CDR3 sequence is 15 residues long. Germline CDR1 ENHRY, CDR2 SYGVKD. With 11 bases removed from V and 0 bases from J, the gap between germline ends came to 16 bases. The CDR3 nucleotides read TGTGCCGCCCAAGCGACAGGTTCGAACACCGGGGAGCTGTTTTTT. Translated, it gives CAAQATGSNTGELFF.

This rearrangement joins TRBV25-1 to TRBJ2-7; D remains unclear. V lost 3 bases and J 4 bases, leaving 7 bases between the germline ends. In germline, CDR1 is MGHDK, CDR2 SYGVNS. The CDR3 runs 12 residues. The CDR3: CASSDIYYEQYF. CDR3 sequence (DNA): TGTGCCAGCAGTGATATCTATTACGAGCAGTACTTC.

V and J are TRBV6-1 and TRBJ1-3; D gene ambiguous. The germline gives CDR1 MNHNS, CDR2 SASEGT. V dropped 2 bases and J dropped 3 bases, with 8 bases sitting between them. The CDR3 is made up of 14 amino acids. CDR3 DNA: TGTGCCAGCAGTGAACAAGCCCTTGGAAACACCATATATTTT. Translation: CASSEQALGNTIYF.

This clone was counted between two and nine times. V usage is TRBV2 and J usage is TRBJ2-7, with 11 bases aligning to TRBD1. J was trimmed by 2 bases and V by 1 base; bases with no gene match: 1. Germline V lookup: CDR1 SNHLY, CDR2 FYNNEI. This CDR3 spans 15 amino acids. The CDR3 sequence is CASSEGTGGTYEQYF. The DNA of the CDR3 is TGTGCCAGCAGTGAAGGGACAGGGGGCACCTACGAGCAGTACTTC.

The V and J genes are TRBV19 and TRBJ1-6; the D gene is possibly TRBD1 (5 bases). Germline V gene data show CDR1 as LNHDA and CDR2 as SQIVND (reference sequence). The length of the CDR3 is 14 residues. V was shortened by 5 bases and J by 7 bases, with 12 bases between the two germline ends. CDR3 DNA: TGTGCCAGTAGTCGACAGAGTACGAATTCACCCCTCCACTTT. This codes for CASSRQSTNSPLHF.

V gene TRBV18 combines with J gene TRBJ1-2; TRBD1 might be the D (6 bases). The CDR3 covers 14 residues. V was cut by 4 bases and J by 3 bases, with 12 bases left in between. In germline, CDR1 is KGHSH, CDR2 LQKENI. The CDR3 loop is CASSRNRDDYGYTF. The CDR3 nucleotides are TGTGCCAGCTCACGCAACAGGGACGACTATGGCTACACCTTC.

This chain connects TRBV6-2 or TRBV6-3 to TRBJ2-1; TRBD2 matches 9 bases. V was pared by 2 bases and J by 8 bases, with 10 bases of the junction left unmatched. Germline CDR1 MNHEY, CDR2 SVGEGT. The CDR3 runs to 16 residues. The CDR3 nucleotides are TGTGCCAGCAGTTACGCCCGGGGGAAGCGGGAGGATGAGCAGTTCTTC. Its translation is CASSYARGKREDEQFF.

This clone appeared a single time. The CDR3 spells CASSPNLGGRVEKLFF. DNA of the CDR3: TGTGCCAGCAGTCCAAACTTAGGGGGCCGGGTTGAAAAACTGTTTTTT. The chain uses TRBV6-6 and TRBJ1-4; 7 nucleotides agree with TRBD1. CDR1 is MNHNY and CDR2 is SVGAGI in the germline V gene (reference sequence). The CDR3 runs 16 residues. The trim removed 5 bases at V and 7 bases at J, leaving 13 bases unmatched.

This CDR3 reads CAWSPRVYSNQPQHF. CDR3 sequence (DNA): TGTGCCTGGAGCCCCAGGGTTTATAGCAATCAGCCCCAGCATTTT. The chain couples TRBV30 to TRBJ1-5; D is perhaps TRBD1 (5 bases). The CDR3 is made up of 15 amino acids. The germline CDR1 and CDR2 sequences are GTSNPN and SVGIG (reference sequence). Trimming took 3 bases from V and 0 from J, leaving 12 bases between them.

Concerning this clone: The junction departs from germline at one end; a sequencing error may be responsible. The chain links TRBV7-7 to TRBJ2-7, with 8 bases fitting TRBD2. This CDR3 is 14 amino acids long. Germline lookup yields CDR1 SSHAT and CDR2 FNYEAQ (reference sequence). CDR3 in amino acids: CASSTVQRENEQYF. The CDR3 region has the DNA TGTGCTAGCAGCACAGTCCAGCGGGAGAACGAGCAGTACTTC.

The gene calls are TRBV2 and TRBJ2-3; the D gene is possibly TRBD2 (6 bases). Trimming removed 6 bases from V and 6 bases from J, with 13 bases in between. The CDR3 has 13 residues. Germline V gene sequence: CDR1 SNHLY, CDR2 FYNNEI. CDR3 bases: TGTGCCAGCAGCCGGGACTTGAAGGATACGCAGTATTTT. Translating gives CASSRDLKDTQYF.

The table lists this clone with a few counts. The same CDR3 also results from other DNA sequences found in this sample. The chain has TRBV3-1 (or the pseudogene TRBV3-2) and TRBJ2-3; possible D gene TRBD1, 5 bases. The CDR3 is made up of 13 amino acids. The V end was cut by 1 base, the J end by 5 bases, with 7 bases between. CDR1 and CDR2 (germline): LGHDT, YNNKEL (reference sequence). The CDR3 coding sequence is TGTGCCAGCAGCCAAGGCACAGGAGATACGCAGTATTTT. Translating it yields CASSQGTGDTQYF.